Shown below are 25 T cell receptor beta chains from a single sample sequenced in a study of blood T cell repertoires in COVID-19. Only in-frame clones appear in the TCRdb table, and some are missing; sequencing was by immunoSEQ multiplex PCR. The repertoire holds about 36,000 clones, with roughly four fifths as singletons. Sequenced input: peripheral blood. These receptor sequences come from a human donor in a cohort sampled during active or convalescent COVID-19. The donor label of this sample is uncertain.

V is TRBV14 and J is TRBJ2-1; 7 bases map to TRBD1. This CDR3 region has 15 residues. The ends lost 4 bases at V and 1 base at J; junction bases unmatched: 4. Germline lookup yields CDR1 SGHDN and CDR2 FVKESK. The CDR3 DNA reads TGTGCCAGCAGCCCCCCGGGACAGTCCTACAATGAGCAGTTCTTC. Amino acid sequence: CASSPPGQSYNEQFF. The full variable domain, completed using reference TRBV14 and TRBJ2-1, is EAGVTQFPSHSVIEKGQTVTLRCDPISGHDNLYWYRRVMGKEIKFLLHFVKESKQDESGMPNNRFLAERTGGTYSTLKVQPAELEDSGVYFCASSPPGQSYNEQFFGPGTRLTVL.

The rearrangement uses TRBV5-1 and TRBJ2-7, with 11 bases matching TRBD2. The germline CDR1 and CDR2 sequences are SGHRS and YFSETQ. The CDR3 totals 15 residues. The J segment lost 2 bases and the V segment lost 4 bases, leaving 5 bases of the junction unmatched. CDR3 in amino acids: CASSLGLAGPYEQYF. The CDR3 DNA reads as TGCGCCAGCAGCCTCGGACTAGCGGGTCCCTACGAGCAGTACTTC.

This clone is classed as medium-sized. This rearrangement joins TRBV20-1 to TRBJ2-3, with TRBD1 matching over 7 bases. In germline, CDR1 is DFQATT, CDR2 SNEGSKA (reference sequence). Unmatched junction bases numbered 9, after V lost 3 bases and J lost 3 bases. The CDR3 consists of 15 residues. CDR3 region: CSASPGQWATDTQYF. In DNA form, the CDR3 reads TGCAGTGCTAGTCCGGGACAGTGGGCGACAGATACGCAGTATTTT.

This chain uses TRBV19 with TRBJ2-4; tentative D call: TRBD1 (5 bases). This CDR3 spans 16 amino acids. Germline V lookup: CDR1 LNHDA, CDR2 SQIVND (reference sequence). Deletions cut 5 bases from V and 1 base from J, with 15 bases between. The CDR3 DNA reads as TGTGCCAGTAGTGTACAGGCTCGAGGCGCCAAAAACATTCAGTACTTC. Amino acids: CASSVQARGAKNIQYF. The full variable domain, rest sourced from reference TRBV19 and TRBJ2-4, is DGGITQSPKYLFRKEGQNVTLSCEQNLNHDAMYWYRQDPGQGLRLIYYSQIVNDFQKGDIAEGYSVSREKKESFPLTVTSAQKNPTAFYLCASSVQARGAKNIQYFGAGTRLSVL.

The CDR3 sequence is CASSQRGCGTDTQYF. The CDR3 DNA sequence: TGCGCCAGCAGTCAAAGGGGATGTGGCACAGATACGCAGTATTTT. V and J are TRBV23-1 and TRBJ2-3, with a possible D match to TRBD1 (5 bases). TRBV23-1 is sorted into the ORF group, with uncertain function. This CDR3 contains 15 residues. Deletions cut 2 bases from V and 1 base from J, with 10 bases between.

The V and J genes are TRBV7-6 and TRBJ2-3, with 8 bases identical to TRBD2. Germline CDR1 SGHVS, CDR2 FNYEAQ. The CDR3 is made up of 17 amino acids. Germline trimming cut 0 bases from V and 3 bases from J; bases unmatched to any gene: 8. The CDR3: CASSLAPAGVRTDTQYF. The CDR3 DNA is TGTGCCAGCAGCTTAGCTCCAGCGGGAGTGCGGACAGATACGCAGTATTTT.

This chain links TRBV11-3 with TRBJ2-1, with TRBD2 identical over 7 bases. CDR3 length: 15 residues. V lost 4 bases and J lost 6; bases outside the gene matches: 9. Germline V gives CDR1 SGHNT, CDR2 YENEEA. CDR3 sequence: CASSWGGSSGNEQFF. The CDR3 DNA is TGTGCCAGCAGCTGGGGCGGGAGCAGTGGCAATGAGCAGTTCTTC.

V gene TRBV7-3 combines with J gene TRBJ2-7; D perhaps matches TRBD2 (6 bases). The V gene lost 1 base and the J gene lost 2 bases, with 12 bases spanning the gap. CDR1 SGHTA and CDR2 FQGTGA come from the germline V gene. The CDR3 has 15 amino acids. The CDR3: CASSLRGGPTYEQYF. CDR3 nucleotides: TGTGCCAGCAGCTTAAGGGGAGGTCCCACCTACGAGCAGTACTTC.

The chain combines TRBV20-1 with TRBJ2-3; 9 positions match TRBD1. V was pared by 3 bases and J by 2 bases, with 3 bases of the junction left unmatched. The CDR3 has 14 residues. Germline CDR1 is DFQATT and CDR2 is SNEGSKA (reference sequence). CDR3 bases: TGCAGTGCTAGTCACAGGGGGCCCACAGATACGCAGTATTTT. Translation gives CSASHRGPTDTQYF.

This clone has a handful of counts. This chain connects TRBV7-8 to TRBJ2-2; a weak D match, TRBD2 (6 bases). The germline V and J ends were trimmed by 6 bases and 5 bases, with 13 bases remaining between them. CDR3 length equals 14 residues. Looked up from germline, CDR1 is SGHVS and CDR2 is FQNEAQ. In DNA form, the CDR3 reads TGTGCCAGCAGGGGACTCGAGTCGACCGGGGAGCTGTTTTTT. This translates into CASRGLESTGELFF. The whole variable domain, filled in from reference TRBV7-8 and TRBJ2-2, reads GAGVSQSPRYKVAKRGQDVALRCDPISGHVSLFWYQQALGQGPEFLTYFQNEAQLDKSGLPSDRFFAERPEGSVSTLKIQRTQQEDSAVYLCASRGLESTGELFFGEGSRLTVL.

V and J are TRBV7-9 and TRBJ2-1; the D gene is possibly TRBD2 (5 bases). The germline gives CDR1 SEHNR, CDR2 FQNEAQ (reference sequence). The CDR3 totals 15 residues. The V end was cut by 4 bases, the J end by 4 bases, with 14 bases between. DNA of the CDR3: TGTGCCAGCAGCTCCGAGAGGTCGGGGTACAATGAGCAGTTCTTC. Translated: CASSSERSGYNEQFF.

The V gene is TRBV19, the J gene TRBJ1-2; D is possibly TRBD1 (5 bases). Germline CDR1 LNHDA, CDR2 SQIVND (reference sequence). Trimming took 8 bases from V and 7 from J, leaving 14 bases between them. CDR3 length: 12 residues. The CDR3 nucleotides are TGTGCCAGTCGTCTTCGGGACTCTGGCTACACCTTC. Translated, it gives CASRLRDSGYTF.

The genes are TRBV21-1 and TRBJ2-7; the table's TRBD2 call for D was not verified on the DNA. TRBV21-1 is described as a pseudogene. The CDR3 sequence is 11 residues long. Here the CDR3 reads CASSRVYEQYF. The CDR3 DNA reads as TGTGCCAGCAGCAGAGTGTACGAGCAGTACTTC.

The CDR3: CASRGLAGVYEQYF. The DNA for the CDR3 is TGTGCCAGCAGGGGGTTAGCGGGAGTCTACGAGCAGTACTTC. The chain uses TRBV2 and TRBJ2-7; 9 nucleotides match TRBD2. The CDR3 totals 14 residues. CDR1 SNHLY and CDR2 FYNNEI come from the germline V gene. The V gene end was trimmed by 6 bases and the J gene end by 3 bases; junction bases not matched to a gene: 6.

The gene calls are TRBV2 and TRBJ2-2, with 7 nucleotides matching TRBD2. This CDR3 is 14 amino acids long. Germline lookup yields CDR1 SNHLY and CDR2 FYNNEI. Unmatched junction bases numbered 10, after V lost 8 bases and J lost 7 bases. The CDR3, as DNA: TGTGCCAGCGCTGTTGTAGCGGGTATCGGGGAGCTGTTTTTT. This gives the protein CASAVVAGIGELFF.

The rearrangement joins TRBV10-3 to TRBJ2-3; D possibly corresponds to TRBD2 (5 bases). V lost 2 bases to trimming and J lost 0 bases, with 6 bases between them. Germline-derived CDR1 and CDR2 are ENHRY and SYGVKD. This CDR3 contains 14 residues. CDR3 in DNA: TGTGCCATCAGTGAGGCGGGCAGCACAGATACGCAGTATTTT. Its protein product is CAISEAGSTDTQYF.

The CDR3: CASSPGTASDTQYF. CDR3 nucleotide sequence: TGCGCCAGCAGCCCCGGGACTGCCTCAGATACGCAGTATTTT. The V gene is TRBV5-1, the J gene TRBJ2-3; maybe TRBD2 (6 bases). This CDR3 contains 14 residues. Trimming pared 4 bases from V and 4 bases from J, leaving 13 bases between. CDR1 SGHRS and CDR2 YFSETQ come from the germline V gene.

This clone came up a few times. Additional DNA sequences in this sample encode the identical CDR3. This chain links TRBV3-1 (or the pseudogene TRBV3-2) with TRBJ2-7; D ambiguous. Trimming removed 4 bases at V and 3 bases at J, with 4 bases between. The germline V gene has CDR1 LGHDT and CDR2 YNNKEL (reference sequence). The CDR3 totals 11 residues. The CDR3 here is CASSRSYEQYF. The CDR3 DNA follows: TGTGCCAGCAGCCGTAGCTACGAGCAGTACTTC.

In this sample, this clone turned up once. The V gene is TRBV5-4, the J gene TRBJ2-1; D not resolved. V was shortened by 4 bases and J by 5 bases, with 16 bases between the two germline ends. Germline-derived CDR1 and CDR2 are SGHNT and YYREEE (reference sequence). CDR3 length: 15 amino acids. The CDR3 nucleotides are TGTGCCAGCAGCGGAGCCCCCGCAGCACACAATGAGCAGTTCTTC. Translating gives CASSGAPAAHNEQFF.

The chain uses TRBV5-1 and TRBJ2-3; D may be TRBD1 (6 bases). This CDR3 has 13 amino acids. CDR1 and CDR2 (germline): SGHRS, YFSETQ. V lost 4 bases and J 0 bases, leaving 6 bases between the germline ends. The CDR3 nucleotides read TGCGCCAGCAGCACAGGGAGCACAGATACGCAGTATTTT. It translates to CASSTGSTDTQYF.

This clone was seen a handful of times. This chain uses TRBV29-1 with TRBJ1-1, with D unresolved. From germline, CDR1 is SQVTM and CDR2 ANQGSEA. V was clipped by 4 bases and J by 2 bases, with 8 bases between them. The CDR3 length is 12 residues. CDR3 amino acids: CSVVLLNTEAFF. CDR3 in DNA: TGCAGCGTTGTGTTGCTAAACACTGAAGCTTTCTTT.

The chain couples TRBV11-3 to TRBJ1-1, with a possible D match to TRBD1 (5 bases). The V end was cut by 3 bases, the J end by 3 bases, with 11 bases between. The CDR3 has 14 residues. The V gene's germline CDR1 is SGHNT and CDR2 YENEEA. The DNA of the CDR3 is TGTGCCAGCAGCTTTGACAGAGAGTACACTGAAGCTTTCTTT. The encoded protein is CASSFDREYTEAFF.

In this sample, this clone turned up a few times. This chain joins TRBV30 and TRBJ2-1, with TRBD2 matching 8 bases. Trimming removed 0 bases from V and 7 bases from J; junction bases left unmatched: 5. The length of the CDR3 is 14 residues. Germline-derived CDR1 and CDR2 are GTSNPN and SVGIG (reference sequence). The CDR3 here is CAWSVMSGSNEQFF. The CDR3 bases are TGTGCCTGGAGTGTAATGAGCGGGAGTAATGAGCAGTTCTTC.

The chain combines TRBV3-1 (or the pseudogene TRBV3-2) with TRBJ1-1; 10 nucleotides agree with TRBD1. V shed 9 bases and J 6 bases; nucleotides not matched to a gene: 7. This CDR3 region has 13 residues. CDR1 is LGHDT and CDR2 is YNNKEL in the germline V gene (reference sequence). In nucleotides, the CDR3 is TGTGCCAGACCCGGGACAGGGGTCTCTGAAGCTTTCTTT. This codes for CARPGTGVSEAFF.

This sequence joins TRBV5-1 and TRBJ1-2; TRBD1 agrees at 7 bases. The germline CDR1 and CDR2 sequences are SGHRS and YFSETQ. After removal of 4 bases from V and 4 bases from J, the junction contained 10 bases not matched to a gene. The CDR3 length is 15 residues. The CDR3 DNA sequence: TGCGCCAGCAGCCCGACCGTCGGGACAGCCTATGGCTACACCTTC. Protein: CASSPTVGTAYGYTF. Together with reference TRBV5-1 and TRBJ1-2, the CDR3 gives the full variable domain: KAGVTQTPRYLIKTRGQQVTLSCSPISGHRSVSWYQQTPGQGLQFLFEYFSETQRNKGNFPGRFSGRQFSNSRSEMNVSTLELGDSALYLCASSPTVGTAYGYTFGSGTRLTVV.